This T cell receptor beta chain was sequenced in a study of blood T cell repertoires in COVID-19. Only in-frame clones appear in the TCRdb table, and some are missing; sequencing was by immunoSEQ multiplex PCR. The sample holds about 340,000 clones, roughly nine tenths seen once. Clinical history reported by participants formed the basis on which cohorts were assigned. Germline CDR1 is SGHTA and CDR2 is FQGNSA. This CDR3 is built from 19 residues. Trimming cost V 7 bases and J 5 bases, with 33 bases left between them. V is TRBV7-2 and J is TRBJ2-7; a weak D match, TRBD1 (6 bases). The specimen sequenced was PBMCs or T cells enriched from blood (not recorded which). The sequence was collected from a woman aged 25 to 39 who had recovered from COVID-19. CDR3 sequence (DNA): TGTGCCAGCACCCAGGCGCCTAAGCAGGGGAGCAAGGTATCAGACGAGCAGTACTTC. Translation: CASTQAPKQGSKVSDEQYF. The full variable domain, its missing parts supplied by reference TRBV7-2 and TRBJ2-7, is GAGVSQSPSNKVTEKGKDVELRCDPISGHTALYWYRQSLGQGLEFLIYFQGNSAPDKSGLPSDRFSAERTGGSVSTLTIQRTQQEDSAVYLCASTQAPKQGSKVSDEQYFGPGTRLTVT.